This T cell receptor (beta chain) emerged from a study of cytomegalovirus exposure and HLA in healthy donors. Turning to the study itself: One earlier analysis, a look at about 179 million T cells, found some 120 million unique TCR beta sequences.

The CDR3 contains 13 residues. The V gene lost 2 bases and the J gene lost 2 bases, with 7 bases spanning the gap. Germline loops: CDR1 ENHRY, CDR2 SYGVKD. For this clone: As yet, its antigen is unknown.

PCR employed 60 Vbeta and 13 Jbeta primers. Libraries were prepared by immunoSEQ multiplex PCR; TCRdb keeps only in-frame clonotypes and omits some of them. The repertoire holds 250,000 or so clones, around 90% seen once, with less than 2% in the top ten. Each donor was healthy, and each was a bone marrow donor. Study-wide points: A later analysis linked a missense variant in DCLRE1C to the trimming of TCR beta V and J genes.

This TCR came from a girl aged 2-9 years in good health and CMV-seronegative. This chain joins TRBV10-3 and TRBJ2-7; D remains ambiguous. Material for sequencing was PBMCs. In nucleotides, the CDR3 is TGTGCCATCAGTGAGGGCAGTACCTACGAGCAGTACTTC. This gives the protein CAISEGSTYEQYF.